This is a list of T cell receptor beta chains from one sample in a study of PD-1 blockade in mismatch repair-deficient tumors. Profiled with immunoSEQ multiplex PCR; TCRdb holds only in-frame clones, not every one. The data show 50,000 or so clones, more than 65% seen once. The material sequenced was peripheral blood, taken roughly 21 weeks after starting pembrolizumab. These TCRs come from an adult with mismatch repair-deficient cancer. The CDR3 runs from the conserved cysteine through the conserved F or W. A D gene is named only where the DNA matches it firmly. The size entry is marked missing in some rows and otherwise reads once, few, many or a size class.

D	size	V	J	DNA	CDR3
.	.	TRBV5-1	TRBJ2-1	TGCGCCAGCAGCGCGGATTCCCCTTCCTACAATGAGCAGTTCTTC	CASSADSPSYNEQFF
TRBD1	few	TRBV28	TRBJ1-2	TGTGCCAGCAGTCGGGACAGGAACTATGGCTACACCTTC	CASSRDRNYGYTF
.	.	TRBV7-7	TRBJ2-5	TGTGCTAGCAGCTTGGGGGGGCGCTGGGAGACCCAGTACTTC	CASSLGGRWETQYF
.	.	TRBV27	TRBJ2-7	TGTGCCAGCAAAGGGGGGCGTGGACTCCCCCCCTACGAGCAGTACTTC	CASKGGRGLPPYEQYF
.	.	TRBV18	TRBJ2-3	TGTGCCAGCTCACCAAGGCCGGGCCTCGTGGGAATAGATACGCAGTATTTT	CASSPRPGLVGIDTQYF
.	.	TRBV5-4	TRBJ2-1	TGTGCCAGCAGCTTGGAGGGGGGGGACGGTAGCAATGAGCAGTTCTTC	CASSLEGGDGSNEQFF
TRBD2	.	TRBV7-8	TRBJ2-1	TGTGCCAGCAGCTATGAGATAGCGGGAGCCCCGTTCTTC	CASSYEIAGAPFF
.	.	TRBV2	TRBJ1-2	TGTGCCAGCAGCGACAGCACTATCAAGAATAACTATGGCTACACCTTC	CASSDSTIKNNYGYTF
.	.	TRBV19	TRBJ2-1	TGTGCCAGTAGTACCACGGTTTACTACAATGAGCAGTTCTTC	CASSTTVYYNEQFF
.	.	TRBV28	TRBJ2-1	TGTGCCAGCACGCCTCGCGGGTACTCCTACAATGAGCAGTTCTTC	CASTPRGYSYNEQFF
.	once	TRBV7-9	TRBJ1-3	TGTGCCAGCAGCCCTCTGGGGAGTGCCGGGAGATACTCTGGAAACACCATATATTTT	CASSPLGSAGRYSGNTIYF
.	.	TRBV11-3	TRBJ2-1	TGTGCCAGCAGCTACTCGGACAATGAGCAGTTCTTC	CASSYSDNEQFF
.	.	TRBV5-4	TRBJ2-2	TGTGCCAGCAGCCCCCCCCGGAACACCGGGGAGCTGTTTTTT	CASSPPRNTGELFF
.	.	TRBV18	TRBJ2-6	TGTGCCAGCTCACCAGAGTCTGGGGCCAACGTCCTGACTTTC	CASSPESGANVLTF
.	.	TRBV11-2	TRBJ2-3	TGTGCCAGCAGCTTAGGGGCGGGGAGCACAGATACGCAGTATTTT	CASSLGAGSTDTQYF
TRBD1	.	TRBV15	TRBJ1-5	TGTGCCACCAGCAGGAAAAACTCGGGACAGAGCAATCAGCCCCAGCATTTT	CATSRKNSGQSNQPQHF
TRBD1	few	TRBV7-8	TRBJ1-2	TGTGCCAGCAGCCCAATGAGCGCAGGGGGTTCCACCTTC	CASSPMSAGGSTF
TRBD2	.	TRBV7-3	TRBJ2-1	TGTGCCAGCAGCTTAGTACTAGCGGCCTACAATGAGCAGTTCTTC	CASSLVLAAYNEQFF
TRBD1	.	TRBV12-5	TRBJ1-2	TGTGCTAGTGGTACTCGCTGGGACAGGGGGCGACGGGGCTACACCTTC	CASGTRWDRGRRGYTF
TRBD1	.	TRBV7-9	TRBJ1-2	TGTGCCAGCAGCACGGGGACAGACTTTAACTATGGCTACACCTTC	CASSTGTDFNYGYTF
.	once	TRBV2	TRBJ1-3	TGTGCCAGCAGTGAAATAGGGAAGACTGGAAACACCATATATTTT	CASSEIGKTGNTIYF
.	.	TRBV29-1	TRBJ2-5	TGCAGCGTCACATCACAAGAGACCCAGTACTTC	CSVTSQETQYF
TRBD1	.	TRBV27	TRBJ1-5	TGTGCCAGCAGTTTCCCAATCGTCCAGGGGGTTGTTTATCAGCCCCAGCATTTT	CASSFPIVQGVVYQPQHF
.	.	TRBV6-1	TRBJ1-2	TGTGCCAGCAGTTGGGGGGGAGCCGGCTATGGCTACACCTTC	CASSWGGAGYGYTF
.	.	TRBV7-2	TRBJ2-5	TGTGCCAGCAGCTTAGGTGTTTTTGGCGGGATAGAGACCCAGTACTTC	CASSLGVFGGIETQYF
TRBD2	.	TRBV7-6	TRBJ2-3	TGTGCCAGCAGACCTACTAGCGGGAGTTCGAGCACAGATACGCAGTATTTT	CASRPTSGSSSTDTQYF
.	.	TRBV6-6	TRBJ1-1	TGTGCCAGCAGTTACGGTTATCGCACTGAAGCTTTCTTT	CASSYGYRTEAFF